These 16 T cell receptor beta chains were all obtained from the same sample, sequenced in a study of cytomegalovirus exposure and HLA in healthy donors. Primers: 60 Vbeta forward and 13 Jbeta reverse. Measured with immunoSEQ multiplex PCR; TCRdb has only the in-frame clones, and not every one. Counted here are some 90,000 clones, 82% occurring once; the ten biggest clones make up approximately 3.8%. Sequenced sample: PBMCs. These receptors all stem from a man aged 45-65 years in good health and CMV-seronegative.

This clone showed up just once. The chain has TRBV19 and TRBJ2-7, with 7 positions matching TRBD1. The ends lost 6 bases at V and 1 base at J; junction bases unmatched: 3. The length of the CDR3 is 13 residues. The germline gives CDR1 LNHDA, CDR2 SQIVND (reference sequence). CDR3 protein: CASRGTESYEQYF. CDR3 nucleotide sequence: TGTGCCAGTAGGGGGACAGAATCCTACGAGCAGTACTTC.

The V and J genes are TRBV4-1 and TRBJ1-2, with a weak D call TRBD1 (6 bases). The germline CDR1 and CDR2 sequences are MGHRA and YSYEKL. V was cut by 0 bases and J by 4 bases, with 9 bases left in between. The CDR3 consists of 14 residues. This CDR3 is CASSQDQGPYGYTF. The CDR3 DNA reads as TGCGCCAGCAGCCAAGACCAGGGGCCCTATGGCTACACCTTC.

V usage is TRBV30 and J usage is TRBJ2-3, with 7 bases fitting TRBD2. From germline, CDR1 is GTSNPN and CDR2 SVGIG (reference sequence). V lost 6 bases, J lost 3 bases, and 3 bases stayed unmatched. The CDR3 has 12 amino acids. CDR3 region: CACMGGTDTQYF. DNA for the CDR3: TGTGCCTGTATGGGGGGGACAGATACGCAGTATTTT.

The chain joins TRBV6-6 to TRBJ2-7; 8 positions match TRBD1. Trimming took 7 bases from V and 5 from J; bases not matched to a gene: 13. In germline, CDR1 is MNHNY, CDR2 SVGAGI (reference sequence). This CDR3 contains 15 residues. CDR3 sequence: CASTARRTGNDEQYF. CDR3 coding DNA: TGTGCCAGCACGGCACGCAGGACAGGGAACGACGAGCAGTACTTC.

This chain connects TRBV23-1 to TRBJ2-5, with 8 nucleotides matching TRBD2. The J call is doubtful: the DNA matches TRBJ2-7 better. TRBV23-1 has ORF status, its function being uncertain. The CDR3 loop spans 15 amino acids. The CDR3 here is CASSQPGTSGYEQYF. The CDR3 DNA follows: TGCGCCAGCAGTCAACCCGGGACTAGTGGGTACGAGCAGTACTTC.

The gene calls are TRBV4-2 and TRBJ1-4; tentatively, D is TRBD1 (5 bases). The CDR3 loop spans 15 amino acids. Germline CDR1 and CDR2: LGHNA and YNFKEQ. Trimming left V 5 bases short and J 7 bases short, with 17 bases between. CDR3 amino acids: CASSSRWGGGEKLFF. In DNA form, the CDR3 reads TGTGCCAGCAGCTCTCGATGGGGGGGTGGTGAAAAACTGTTTTTT.

The rearrangement links TRBV2 to TRBJ2-7; 14 nucleotides agree with TRBD2. CDR1 SNHLY and CDR2 FYNNEI come from the germline V gene. The V gene end was trimmed by 6 bases and the J gene end by 5 bases; junction bases not matched to a gene: 6. The CDR3 spans 15 residues. The CDR3 coding sequence is TGTGCCAGCAGGGCTGGGACTAGCGGGAGAGACGAGCAGTACTTC. Its protein product is CASRAGTSGRDEQYF.

As DNA, the CDR3 is TGTGCCAGCACCGGACTAGCGGGAGTTAGCTTCTACGAGCAGTACTTC. Protein sequence: CASTGLAGVSFYEQYF. V gene TRBV27 combines with J gene TRBJ2-7, with TRBD2 matching 13 bases. Per the germline V gene, CDR1 is MNHEY and CDR2 is SMNVEV (reference sequence). Trimming cost V 7 bases and J 3 bases; bases outside gene matches: 9. The length of the CDR3 is 16 residues.

This sequence joins TRBV5-4 and TRBJ2-7; 9 bases are shared with TRBD1. Losses at the gene ends were 4 bases for V and 3 bases for J; bases not matched to a gene: 5. CDR1 and CDR2 (germline): SGHNT, YYREEE (reference sequence). This CDR3 is 14 amino acids long. In DNA form, the CDR3 reads TGTGCCAGCAGCCCATGGGACAGGGTCTACGAGCAGTACTTC. Protein sequence: CASSPWDRVYEQYF.

The V call is TRBV6-6, the J call TRBJ2-7; 9 bases map to TRBD1. This CDR3 region has 15 residues. V lost 6 bases and J lost 3; bases outside the gene matches: 9. CDR1 is MNHNY, CDR2 SVGAGI, per germline (reference sequence). CDR3 DNA sequence: TGTGCCAGCAGCAAAACAGGGGGCGGCGGCTACGAGCAGTACTTC. It codes for CASSKTGGGGYEQYF.

The V gene is TRBV30, the J gene TRBJ2-3; D possibly corresponds to TRBD2 (6 bases). The CDR3 is 13 amino acids. The germline V gene encodes CDR1 GTSNPN and CDR2 SVGIG (reference sequence). Deletions cut 4 bases from V and 3 bases from J, with 11 bases between. CDR3 in DNA: TGTGCCTGGAAGAAGCTAGCGACAGATACGCAGTATTTT. Protein sequence: CAWKKLATDTQYF.

The chain is built from TRBV27 and TRBJ2-2; D not resolved. Deletions cut 9 bases from V and 1 base from J, with 12 bases between. Germline loops: CDR1 MNHEY, CDR2 SMNVEV (reference sequence). CDR3 length: 14 residues. The CDR3, as DNA: TGTGCCAGTCGCCCGAACAGGAACACCGGGGAGCTGTTTTTT. This encodes CASRPNRNTGELFF.

The chain links TRBV7-9 to TRBJ2-1, with 7 bases matching TRBD2. The CDR3 runs 12 residues. V shed 1 base and J 14 bases; nucleotides not matched to a gene: 5. The germline V gene encodes CDR1 SEHNR and CDR2 FQNEAQ (reference sequence). CDR3 in DNA: TGTGCCAGCAGCTTAGAAGGCGGGAGCGAGTTCTTC. This translates into CASSLEGGSEFF.

The chain recombines TRBV19 with TRBJ2-7, with 10 bases that match TRBD1. This CDR3 has 15 amino acids. Losses at the gene ends were 3 bases for V and 4 bases for J; bases not matched to a gene: 6. Germline-derived CDR1 and CDR2 are LNHDA and SQIVND (reference sequence). CDR3: CASSMGDRGLYEQYF. CDR3 nucleotides: TGTGCCAGTAGTATGGGGGACAGGGGTTTATACGAGCAGTACTTC.

The chain couples TRBV29-1 to TRBJ2-6, with 7 bases aligning to TRBD1. V gave up 7 bases and J gave up 0 bases; unmatched junction bases: 6. Germline lookup yields CDR1 SQVTM and CDR2 ANQGSEA. There are 15 residues in the CDR3. The CDR3 loop is CSATGRGSGANVLTF. As DNA, the CDR3 is TGCAGCGCGACAGGGCGAGGCTCTGGGGCCAACGTCCTGACTTTC. The full variable domain, in which reference TRBV29-1 and TRBJ2-6 provide the parts outside the CDR3, is SAVISQKPSRDICQRGTSLTIQCQVDSQVTMMFWYRQQPGQSLTLIATANQGSEATYESGFVIDKFPISRPNLTFSTLTVSNMSPEDSSIYLCSATGRGSGANVLTFGAGSRLTVL.

The chain combines TRBV9 with TRBJ2-1; 7 nucleotides match TRBD1. Germline CDR1 is SGDLS and CDR2 is YYNGEE. The CDR3 totals 18 residues. Trimming took 0 bases from V and 6 from J; bases not matched to a gene: 15. CDR3: CASSVGPGGSDLINEQFF. The DNA of the CDR3 is TGTGCCAGCAGCGTAGGTCCAGGGGGAAGTGACCTCATCAATGAGCAGTTCTTC.